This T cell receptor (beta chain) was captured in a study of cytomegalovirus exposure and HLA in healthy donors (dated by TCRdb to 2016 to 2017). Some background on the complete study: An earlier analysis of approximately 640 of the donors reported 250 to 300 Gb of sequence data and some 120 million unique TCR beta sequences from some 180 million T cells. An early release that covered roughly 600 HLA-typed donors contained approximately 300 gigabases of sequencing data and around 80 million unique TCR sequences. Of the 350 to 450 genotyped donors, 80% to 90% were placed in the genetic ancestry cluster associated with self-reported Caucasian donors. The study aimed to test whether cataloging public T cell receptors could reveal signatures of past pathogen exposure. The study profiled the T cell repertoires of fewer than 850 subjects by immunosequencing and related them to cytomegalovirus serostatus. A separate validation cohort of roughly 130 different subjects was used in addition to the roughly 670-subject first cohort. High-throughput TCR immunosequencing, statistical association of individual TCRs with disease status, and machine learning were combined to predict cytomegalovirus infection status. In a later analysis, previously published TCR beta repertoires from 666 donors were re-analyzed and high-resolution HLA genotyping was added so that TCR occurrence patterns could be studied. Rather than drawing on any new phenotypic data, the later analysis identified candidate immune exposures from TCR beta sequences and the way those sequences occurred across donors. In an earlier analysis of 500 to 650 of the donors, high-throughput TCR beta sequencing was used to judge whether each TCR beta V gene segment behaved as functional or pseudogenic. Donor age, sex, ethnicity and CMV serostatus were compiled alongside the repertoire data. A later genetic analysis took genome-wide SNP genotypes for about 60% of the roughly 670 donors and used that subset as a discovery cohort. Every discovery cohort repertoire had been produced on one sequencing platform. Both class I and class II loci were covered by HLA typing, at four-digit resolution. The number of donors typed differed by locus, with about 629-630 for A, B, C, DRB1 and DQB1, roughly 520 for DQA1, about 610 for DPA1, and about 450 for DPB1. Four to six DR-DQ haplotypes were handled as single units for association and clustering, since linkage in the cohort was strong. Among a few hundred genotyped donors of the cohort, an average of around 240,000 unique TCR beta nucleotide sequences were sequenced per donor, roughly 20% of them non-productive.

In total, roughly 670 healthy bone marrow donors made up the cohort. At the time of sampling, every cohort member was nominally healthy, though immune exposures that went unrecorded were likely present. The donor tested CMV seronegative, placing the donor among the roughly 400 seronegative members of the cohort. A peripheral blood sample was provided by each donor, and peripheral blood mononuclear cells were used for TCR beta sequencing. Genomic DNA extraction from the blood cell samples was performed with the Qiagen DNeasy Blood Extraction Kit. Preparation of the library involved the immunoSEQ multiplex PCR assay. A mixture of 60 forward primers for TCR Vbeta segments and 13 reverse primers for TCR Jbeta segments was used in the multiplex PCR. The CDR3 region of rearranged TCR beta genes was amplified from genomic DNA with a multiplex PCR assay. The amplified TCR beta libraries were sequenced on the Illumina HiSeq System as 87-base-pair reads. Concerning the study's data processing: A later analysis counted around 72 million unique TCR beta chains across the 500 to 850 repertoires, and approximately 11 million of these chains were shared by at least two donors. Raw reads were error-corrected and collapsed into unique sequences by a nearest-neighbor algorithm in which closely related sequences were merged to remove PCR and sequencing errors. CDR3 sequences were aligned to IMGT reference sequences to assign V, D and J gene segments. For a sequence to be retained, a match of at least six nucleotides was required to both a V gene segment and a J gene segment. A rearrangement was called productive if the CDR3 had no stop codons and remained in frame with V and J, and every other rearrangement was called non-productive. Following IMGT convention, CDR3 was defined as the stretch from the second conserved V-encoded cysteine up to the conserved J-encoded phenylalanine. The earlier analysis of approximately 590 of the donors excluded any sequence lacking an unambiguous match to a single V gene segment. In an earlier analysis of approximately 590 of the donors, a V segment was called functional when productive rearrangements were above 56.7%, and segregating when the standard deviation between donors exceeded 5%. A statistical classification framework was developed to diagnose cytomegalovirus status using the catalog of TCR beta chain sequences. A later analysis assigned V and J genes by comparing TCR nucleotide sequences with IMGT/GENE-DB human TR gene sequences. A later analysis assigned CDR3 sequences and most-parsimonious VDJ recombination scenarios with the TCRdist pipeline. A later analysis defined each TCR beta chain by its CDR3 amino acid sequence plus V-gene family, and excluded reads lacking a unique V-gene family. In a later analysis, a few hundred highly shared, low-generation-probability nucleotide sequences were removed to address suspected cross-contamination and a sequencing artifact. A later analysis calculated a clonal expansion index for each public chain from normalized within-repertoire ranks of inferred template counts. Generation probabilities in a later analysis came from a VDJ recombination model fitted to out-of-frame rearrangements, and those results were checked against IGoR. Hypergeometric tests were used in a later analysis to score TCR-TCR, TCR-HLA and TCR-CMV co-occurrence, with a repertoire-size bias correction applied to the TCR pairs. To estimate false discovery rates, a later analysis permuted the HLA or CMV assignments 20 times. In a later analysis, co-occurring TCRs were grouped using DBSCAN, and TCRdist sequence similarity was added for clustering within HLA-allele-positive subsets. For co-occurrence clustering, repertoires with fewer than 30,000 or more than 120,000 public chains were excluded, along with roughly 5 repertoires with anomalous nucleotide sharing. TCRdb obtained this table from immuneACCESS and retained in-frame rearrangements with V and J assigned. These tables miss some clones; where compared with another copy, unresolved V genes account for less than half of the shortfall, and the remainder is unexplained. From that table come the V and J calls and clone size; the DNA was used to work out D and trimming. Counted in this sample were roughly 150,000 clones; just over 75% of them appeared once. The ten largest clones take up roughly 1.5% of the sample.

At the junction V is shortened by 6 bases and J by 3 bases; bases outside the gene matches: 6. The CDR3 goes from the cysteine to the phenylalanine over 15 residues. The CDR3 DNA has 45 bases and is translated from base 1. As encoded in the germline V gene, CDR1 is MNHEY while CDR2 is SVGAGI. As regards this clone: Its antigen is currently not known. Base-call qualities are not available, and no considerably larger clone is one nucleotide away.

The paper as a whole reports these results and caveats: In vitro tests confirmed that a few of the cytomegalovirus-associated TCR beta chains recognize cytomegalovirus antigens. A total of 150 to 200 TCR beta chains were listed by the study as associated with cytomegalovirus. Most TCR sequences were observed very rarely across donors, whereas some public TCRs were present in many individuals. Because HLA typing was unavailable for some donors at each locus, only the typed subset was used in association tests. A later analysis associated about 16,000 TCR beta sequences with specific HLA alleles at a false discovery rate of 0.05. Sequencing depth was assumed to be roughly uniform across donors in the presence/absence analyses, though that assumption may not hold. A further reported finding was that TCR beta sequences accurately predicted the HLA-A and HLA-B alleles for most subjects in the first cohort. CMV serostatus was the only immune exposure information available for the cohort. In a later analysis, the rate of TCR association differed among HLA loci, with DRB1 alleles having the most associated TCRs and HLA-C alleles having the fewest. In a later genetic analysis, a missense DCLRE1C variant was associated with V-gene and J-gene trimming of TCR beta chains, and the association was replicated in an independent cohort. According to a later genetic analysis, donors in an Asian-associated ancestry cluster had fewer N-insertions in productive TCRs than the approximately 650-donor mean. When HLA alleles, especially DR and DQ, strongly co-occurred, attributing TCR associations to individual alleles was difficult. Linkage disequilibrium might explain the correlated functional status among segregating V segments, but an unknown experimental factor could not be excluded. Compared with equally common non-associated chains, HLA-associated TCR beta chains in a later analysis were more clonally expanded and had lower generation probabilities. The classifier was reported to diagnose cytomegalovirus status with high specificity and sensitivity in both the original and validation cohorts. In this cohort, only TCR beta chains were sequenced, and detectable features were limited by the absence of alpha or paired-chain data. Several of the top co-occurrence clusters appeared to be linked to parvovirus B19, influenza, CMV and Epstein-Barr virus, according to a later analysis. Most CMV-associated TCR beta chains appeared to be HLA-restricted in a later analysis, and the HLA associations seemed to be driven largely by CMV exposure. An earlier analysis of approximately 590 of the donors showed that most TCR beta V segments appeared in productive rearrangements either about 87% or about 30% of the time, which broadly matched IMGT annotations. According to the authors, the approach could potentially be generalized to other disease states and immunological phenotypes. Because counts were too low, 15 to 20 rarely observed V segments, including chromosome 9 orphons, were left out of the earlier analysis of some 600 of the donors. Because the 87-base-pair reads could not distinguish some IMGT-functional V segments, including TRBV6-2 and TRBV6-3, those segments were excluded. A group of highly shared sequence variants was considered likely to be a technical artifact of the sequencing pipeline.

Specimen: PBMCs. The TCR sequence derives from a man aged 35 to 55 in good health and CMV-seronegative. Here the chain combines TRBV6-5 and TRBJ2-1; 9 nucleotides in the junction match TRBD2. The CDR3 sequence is CASSPSSGVYNEQFF. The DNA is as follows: TGTGCCAGCAGCCCTTCTAGCGGGGTCTACAATGAGCAGTTCTTC.